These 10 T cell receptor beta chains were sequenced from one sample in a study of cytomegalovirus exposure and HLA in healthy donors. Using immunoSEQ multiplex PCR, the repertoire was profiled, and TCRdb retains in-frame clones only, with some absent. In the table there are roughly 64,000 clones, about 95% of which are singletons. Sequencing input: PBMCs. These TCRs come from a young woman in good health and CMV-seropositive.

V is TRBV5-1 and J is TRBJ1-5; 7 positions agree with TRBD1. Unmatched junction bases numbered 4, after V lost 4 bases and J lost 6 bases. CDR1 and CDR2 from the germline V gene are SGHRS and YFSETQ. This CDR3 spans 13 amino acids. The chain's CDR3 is CASSPYRGQPQHF. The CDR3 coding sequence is TGCGCCAGCAGCCCCTACAGGGGTCAGCCCCAGCATTTT. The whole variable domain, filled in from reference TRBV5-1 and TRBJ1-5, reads KAGVTQTPRYLIKTRGQQVTLSCSPISGHRSVSWYQQTPGQGLQFLFEYFSETQRNKGNFPGRFSGRQFSNSRSEMNVSTLELGDSALYLCASSPYRGQPQHFGDGTRLSIL.

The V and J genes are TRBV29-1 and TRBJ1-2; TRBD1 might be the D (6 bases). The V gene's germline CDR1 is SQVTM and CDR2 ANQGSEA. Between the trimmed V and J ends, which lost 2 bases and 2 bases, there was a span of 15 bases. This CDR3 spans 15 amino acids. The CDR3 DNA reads TGCAGCGTTGAATCGACGGTCACAGGGAACTATGGCTACACCTTC. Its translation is CSVESTVTGNYGYTF.

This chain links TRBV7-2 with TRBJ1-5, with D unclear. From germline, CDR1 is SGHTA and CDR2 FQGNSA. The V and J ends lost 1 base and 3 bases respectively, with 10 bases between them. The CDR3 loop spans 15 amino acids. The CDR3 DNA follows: TGTGCCAGCAGCTTAGTTACTAACAACAATCAGCCCCAGCATTTT. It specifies CASSLVTNNNQPQHF.

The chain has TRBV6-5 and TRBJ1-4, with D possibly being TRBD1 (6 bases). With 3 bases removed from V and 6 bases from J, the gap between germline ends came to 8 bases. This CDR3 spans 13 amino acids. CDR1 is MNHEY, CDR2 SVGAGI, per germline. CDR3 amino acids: CASSYSGDEKLFF. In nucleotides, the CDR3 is TGTGCCAGCAGTTATTCAGGGGATGAAAAACTGTTTTTT.

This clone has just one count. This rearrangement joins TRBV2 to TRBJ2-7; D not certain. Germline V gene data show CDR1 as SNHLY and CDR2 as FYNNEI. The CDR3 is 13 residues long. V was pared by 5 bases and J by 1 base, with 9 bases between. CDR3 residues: CASSLTESYEQYF. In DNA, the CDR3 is TGTGCCAGCAGTCTAACAGAGTCCTACGAGCAGTACTTC.

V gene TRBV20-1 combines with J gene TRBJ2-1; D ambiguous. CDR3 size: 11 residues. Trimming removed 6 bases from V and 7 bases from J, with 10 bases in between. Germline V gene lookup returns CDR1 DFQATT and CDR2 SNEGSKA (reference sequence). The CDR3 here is CSAVRRNEQFF. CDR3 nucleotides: TGCAGTGCCGTTAGGAGAAATGAGCAGTTCTTC.

The CDR3 DNA reads TGCGCCAGCAGCTTGGATCGGTCTTCGGGTCAGCCCCAGCATTTT. Translating it yields CASSLDRSSGQPQHF. This chain uses TRBV5-1 with TRBJ1-5; D is undetermined. Trimming cost V 0 bases and J 6 bases, with 13 bases left between them. The CDR3 is 15 amino acids. The germline V gene has CDR1 SGHRS and CDR2 YFSETQ.

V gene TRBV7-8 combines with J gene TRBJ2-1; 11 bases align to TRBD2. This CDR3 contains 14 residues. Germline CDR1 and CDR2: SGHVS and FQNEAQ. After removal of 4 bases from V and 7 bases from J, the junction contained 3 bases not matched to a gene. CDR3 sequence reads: CASSYGTSGNEQFF. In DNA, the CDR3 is TGTGCCAGCAGCTACGGGACTAGCGGTAATGAGCAGTTCTTC. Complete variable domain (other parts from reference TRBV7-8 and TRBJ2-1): GAGVSQSPRYKVAKRGQDVALRCDPISGHVSLFWYQQALGQGPEFLTYFQNEAQLDKSGLPSDRFFAERPEGSVSTLKIQRTQQEDSAVYLCASSYGTSGNEQFFGPGTRLTVL.

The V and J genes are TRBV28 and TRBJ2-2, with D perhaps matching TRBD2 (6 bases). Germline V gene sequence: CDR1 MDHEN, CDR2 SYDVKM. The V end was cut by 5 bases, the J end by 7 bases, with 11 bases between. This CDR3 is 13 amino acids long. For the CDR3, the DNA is TGTGCCAGCAGTCGGGACTCCCGCGGGGAGCTGTTTTTT. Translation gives CASSRDSRGELFF. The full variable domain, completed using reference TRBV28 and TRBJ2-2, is DVKVTQSSRYLVKRTGEKVFLECVQDMDHENMFWYRQDPGLGLRLIYFSYDVKMKEKGDIPEGYSVSREKKERFSLILESASTNQTSMYLCASSRDSRGELFFGEGSRLTVL.

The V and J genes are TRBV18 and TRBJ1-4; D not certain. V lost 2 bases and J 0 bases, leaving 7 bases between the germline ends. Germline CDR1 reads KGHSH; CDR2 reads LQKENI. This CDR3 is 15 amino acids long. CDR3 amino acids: CASSPRLATNEKLFF. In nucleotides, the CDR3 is TGTGCCAGCTCACCAAGACTGGCAACTAATGAAAAACTGTTTTTT. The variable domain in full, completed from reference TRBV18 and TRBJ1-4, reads NAGVMQNPRHLVRRRGQEARLRCSPMKGHSHVYWYRQLPEEGLKFMVYLQKENIIDESGMPKERFSAEFPKEGPSILRIQQVVRGDSAAYFCASSPRLATNEKLFFGSGTQLSVL.